This T cell receptor beta chain was captured by sequencing in a study of quantifying T cell responses using KT2 cells. The wider study: RNA was reverse transcribed with TCR alpha and beta constant-region primers. Study results and limitations: Very high KT2 spike-in numbers caused saturation in KT2 sequence detection.

CDR1 is SGHVS and CDR2 is FNYEAQ in the germline V gene. Trimming removed 5 bases from V and 4 bases from J, with 12 bases in between. The length of the CDR3 is 13 residues. This clonotype has a handful of counts. Its target is unknown. KT2, a clone with a known TCR, was spiked into unfractionated PBMC. Each cDNA got a UMI-containing oligo ligated at its 3' end. The first PCR ran roughly 4 cycles with an equimolar RC1.1 and RC1.2 beta primer mix. From the second PCR onward, TCR alpha and beta chains were processed separately. MiXCR, applied by TCRdb to the UMI-ligation and nested PCR reads, yields one record per CDR3 protein. Of around 56,000 distinct CDR3 sequences listed, about 12% were seen once; the top ten hold roughly 9.9%.

The specimen sequenced was PBMCs spiked with cells of the T cell clone KT2. This clonotype was sampled from a human donor. The rearrangement uses TRBV7-6 and TRBJ2-7; possibly TRBD1 or TRBD2 for D (5 bases each). The CDR3 here is CASSRDLMYEQYF. CDR3 sequence (DNA): TGTGCCAGCAGCCGGGACCTCATGTACGAGCAGTACTTC.